These 28 T cell receptor beta chains share one sample of origin, sequenced in a study of T cells after yellow fever vaccination. MiXCR, run by TCRdb on the 5' RACE reads, gives a single entry per CDR3 protein. Of approximately 450,000 distinct CDR3 sequences detected, 18% appear once; the ten largest clones hold over 15%. The source was PBMCs, collected before the yellow fever booster vaccination. The receptors derive from a man between 18 and 35 years old who received the YFV17D yellow fever vaccine.

In its sample, this clonotype was seen a few times. One junction end does not reproduce the germline sequence, and a read error may be involved. The chain couples TRBV20-1 to TRBJ1-4; D remains ambiguous. Looked up from germline, CDR1 is DFQATT and CDR2 is SNEGSKA (reference sequence). The CDR3 runs to 15 residues. Here the CDR3 reads CSVTRDTATNEKLFF. The CDR3 nucleotides are TGCAGCGTAACTAGAGACACCGCAACTAATGAAAAACTTTTTTTT.

V gene TRBV7-2 combines with J gene TRBJ2-5; D may be TRBD2 (6 bases). Germline V lookup: CDR1 SGHTA, CDR2 FQGNSA. V lost 4 bases to trimming and J lost 5 bases, with 11 bases between them. This CDR3 comprises 13 residues. The CDR3 DNA follows: TGTGCCAGCAGCTGGACTATCAGGGAGACCCAGTACTTC. Amino acids: CASSWTIRETQYF.

The chain has TRBV6-2 or TRBV6-3 and TRBJ2-7; D is unresolved. CDR3 length: 11 amino acids. The ends were cut back, 2 bases at V and 4 bases at J, with 3 bases in the middle. CDR1 is MNHEY, CDR2 SVGEGT, per germline. CDR3 DNA: TGTGCCAGCAGTTACAGATACGAGCAGTACGTC. This encodes CASSYRYEQYV.

This clonotype has only a few counts. The chain combines TRBV12-3 or TRBV12-4 with TRBJ2-5; 9 nucleotides match TRBD1. V gave up 6 bases and J gave up 3 bases; unmatched junction bases: 11. The CDR3 is made up of 16 amino acids. CDR3 DNA: TGTGCCAGCAGCCACACAGGGGGCGATTCCAAAGAGACCCAGTACTTC. Protein: CASSHTGGDSKETQYF.

The chain links TRBV11-1 to TRBJ2-1, with 7 bases fitting TRBD1. The junction had 4 bases not matched to a gene; V was cut back by 5 bases and J by 3 bases. The germline V gene encodes CDR1 SGHAT and CDR2 FQDESV (reference sequence). The CDR3 is 14 residues long. CDR3 coding DNA: TGTGCCAGCAGCCGGGGACAGTTCTACAATGAGCAGTTCTTC. Its protein is CASSRGQFYNEQFF.

V is TRBV12-3 or TRBV12-4 and J is TRBJ2-3; 11 bases line up with TRBD2. This CDR3 is built from 15 residues. V trimming: 4 bases; J trimming: 2 bases; junction bases outside the gene matches: 2. CDR3 amino acids: CASSSGLADTDTQYF. CDR3 coding DNA: TGTGCCAGCAGTTCGGGACTAGCGGACACAGATACGCAGTATTTT.

The chain employs TRBV5-4 and TRBJ2-3; 8 bases map to TRBD1. The trim removed 5 bases at V and 5 bases at J, leaving 4 bases unmatched. This CDR3 contains 13 residues. The V gene's germline CDR1 is SGHNT and CDR2 YYREEE (reference sequence). CDR3 sequence (DNA): TGTGCCAGCAGACCCGACAGGGGAGATACGCAGTATTTT. As protein: CASRPDRGDTQYF.

V is TRBV7-3 and J is TRBJ2-6; 7 nucleotides agree with TRBD1. The junction had 12 bases not matched to a gene; V was cut back by 1 base and J by 0 bases. CDR3 length equals 20 residues. Germline V gene sequence: CDR1 SGHTA, CDR2 FQGTGA. CDR3 bases: TGTGCCAGCAGCTTAAGCCACAGGGGCAGGGCATCCTCTGGGGCCAACGTCCTGACTTTC. Translation: CASSLSHRGRASSGANVLTF.

This clonotype was counted a few times. The V and J genes are TRBV11-2 and TRBJ2-1; D is unclear. CDR1 and CDR2 from the germline V gene are SGHAT and FQNNGV. The V and J ends lost 6 bases and 0 bases respectively, with 12 bases between them. This CDR3 has 15 amino acids. CDR3 nucleotide sequence: TGTGCCAGCAGAAGAGAGCTGAGCTCCTACAATGAGCAGTTCTTC. Translation: CASRRELSSYNEQFF.

This clonotype was found many times. CDR3 nucleotide sequence: TGTGCCAGCAGCGCCTACTTGGATACGCAGTATTTT. The encoded protein is CASSAYLDTQYF. V usage is TRBV7-6 and J usage is TRBJ2-3, with D uncertain. The CDR3 length is 12 residues. Looked up from germline, CDR1 is SGHVS and CDR2 is FNYEAQ. V shed 5 bases and J shed 6 bases, with 9 bases lying between them.

This clonotype was detected only a few times. The chain combines TRBV12-3 or TRBV12-4 with TRBJ1-2, with TRBD1 matching over 7 bases. This CDR3 has 16 residues. J was trimmed by 6 bases and V by 5 bases; bases with no gene match: 15. The CDR3 region has the DNA TGTGCCAGCAGTCTCTCCGGGACAGTCAGCTACGATGGCTACACCTTC. Its protein product is CASSLSGTVSYDGYTF.

This clonotype has only a few counts. The chain combines TRBV2 with TRBJ2-7; a possible D gene is TRBD1 (5 bases). Between the trimmed V and J ends, which lost 5 bases and 7 bases, there was a span of 12 bases. This CDR3 is built from 12 residues. Germline V gene data show CDR1 as SNHLY and CDR2 as FYNNEI. CDR3 amino acids: CASSRQGLEQYV. As DNA, the CDR3 is TGTGCCAGCAGTCGTCAGGGATTGGAGCAGTACGTC.

The chain employs TRBV20-1 and TRBJ1-5, with TRBD1 matching 7 bases. Germline assignment: CDR1 DFQATT and CDR2 SNEGSKA (reference sequence). The length of the CDR3 is 12 residues. With 6 bases clipped from V and 9 bases from J, the junction kept 8 bases outside the gene matches. CDR3 nucleotide sequence: TGCAGTGCCCGACAGGGCTCTCGGCCCCAGCATTTT. Its protein product is CSARQGSRPQHF.

This clonotype was seen only a few times. This chain joins TRBV12-3 or TRBV12-4 and TRBJ2-1; no firm D call. Trimming shortened V by 6 bases and J by 10 bases, and 10 bases separated the two germline ends. The CDR3 contains 11 residues. CDR3 DNA: TGTGCCAGCAGCCGCCGACTCGAGCAGTTCTTC. Residues: CASSRRLEQFF.

The sample holds a few counts of this clonotype. V usage is TRBV7-9 and J usage is TRBJ2-3, with 11 positions matching TRBD2. From germline, CDR1 is SEHNR and CDR2 FQNEAQ (reference sequence). Trimming took 3 bases from V and 7 from J; bases not matched to a gene: 15. The CDR3 has 18 amino acids. CDR3 region: CASSFPLRLAGIVNTQYF. The CDR3 nucleotides read TGTGCCAGCAGCTTTCCCCTTCGACTAGCGGGGATTGTGAATACGCAGTATTTT. Looking up the rest from reference TRBV7-9 and TRBJ2-3 gives the full variable domain: DTGVSQNPRHKITKRGQNVTFRCDPISEHNRLYWYRQTLGQGPEFLTYFQNEAQLEKSRLLSDRFSAERPKGSFSTLEIQRTEQGDSAMYLCASSFPLRLAGIVNTQYFGPGTRLTVL.

This clonotype came up a few times. The rearrangement joins TRBV5-5 to TRBJ2-1; TRBD2 matches at 8 bases. Trimming took 2 bases from V and 9 from J; bases not matched to a gene: 13. Germline-derived CDR1 and CDR2 are SGHKS and YYEKEE (reference sequence). The CDR3 spans 16 residues. For the CDR3, the DNA is TGTGCCAGCAGCTTTGATCCGGGACTAGACCTGGGTGAGCAGTTCTTC. Translated: CASSFDPGLDLGEQFF.

This clonotype was seen a handful of times. The chain employs TRBV4-2 and TRBJ2-1; 12 bases map to TRBD2. Germline CDR1 is LGHNA and CDR2 is YNFKEQ. This CDR3 is 16 amino acids long. The V segment lost 0 bases and the J segment 9 bases; nucleotides outside the gene matches: 6. The CDR3 spells CASSQDTSGGLGEQFF. The DNA of the CDR3 is TGTGCCAGCAGCCAAGACACTAGCGGGGGGTTGGGTGAGCAGTTCTTC.

This clonotype came up a few times. The CDR3 loop reads CASSYPAGANTGELFF. The DNA of the CDR3 is TGTGCCAGCAGTTACCCGGCAGGCGCGAACACCGGGGAGCTGTTTTTT. This chain joins TRBV6-6 and TRBJ2-2; D ambiguous. Trimming left V 2 bases short and J 0 bases short, with 10 bases between. Germline lookup yields CDR1 MNHNY and CDR2 SVGAGI (reference sequence). This CDR3 comprises 16 residues.

This clonotype has a count of ten or more. The chain recombines TRBV12-3 or TRBV12-4 with TRBJ2-1; 10 bases match TRBD2. V shed 5 bases and J 3 bases; nucleotides not matched to a gene: 4. CDR3 length: 15 residues. CDR3 region: CASSLSGGYYNEQFF. The CDR3 DNA follows: TGTGCCAGCAGTCTTAGCGGGGGGTACTACAATGAGCAGTTCTTC.

A few counts support this clonotype. The chain combines TRBV20-1 with TRBJ1-4; D perhaps matches TRBD1 (6 bases). This CDR3 comprises 13 residues. Germline CDR1 reads DFQATT; CDR2 reads SNEGSKA (reference sequence). Trimming pared 5 bases from V and 4 bases from J, leaving 11 bases between. Here the CDR3 reads CSARQELNEKLFF. The CDR3 nucleotides read TGCAGTGCTCGACAGGAGCTTAATGAAAAACTGTTTTTT.

The chain carries TRBV20-1 and TRBJ1-4, with a tentative D call TRBD1 (6 bases). CDR1 DFQATT and CDR2 SNEGSKA come from the germline V gene (reference sequence). The length of the CDR3 is 12 residues. Trimming left V 5 bases short and J 8 bases short, with 12 bases between. In DNA, the CDR3 is TGCAGTGCTCGCCCGGGGGGCGAAAAACTGTTTTTT. This sequence encodes CSARPGGEKLFF.

This clonotype was counted ten times or more. This rearrangement joins TRBV20-1 to TRBJ1-2; the D gene is possibly TRBD1 (6 bases). The germline CDR1 and CDR2 sequences are DFQATT and SNEGSKA (reference sequence). The CDR3 runs 14 residues. V was cut by 0 bases and J by 4 bases, with 12 bases left in between. CDR3 in DNA: TGCAGTGCTAGAGATCTGGGGGGCGGCTATGGCTACACCTTC. It encodes CSARDLGGGYGYTF.

The sample holds a few counts of this clonotype. V and J are TRBV30 and TRBJ2-4, with D unresolved. V lost 3 bases, J lost 6 bases, and 12 bases lay in between. Germline V gives CDR1 GTSNPN, CDR2 SVGIG (reference sequence). The CDR3 runs 13 residues. CDR3: CAWSQPTINIQYF. The CDR3 DNA sequence: TGTGCCTGGAGCCAGCCCACTATAAACATTCAGTACTTC.

In this sample, this clonotype turned up a few times. This chain joins TRBV7-6 and TRBJ2-5; a possible D gene is TRBD1 (6 bases). Trimming took 3 bases from V and 5 from J, leaving 13 bases between them. Germline V gene lookup returns CDR1 SGHVS and CDR2 FNYEAQ. CDR3 size: 14 residues. This CDR3 reads CASSFTERGETQYF. The CDR3 DNA follows: TGTGCCAGCAGCTTCACCGAGAGGGGGGAGACCCAGTACTTC.

In its sample, this clonotype was seen a few times. The chain couples TRBV27 to TRBJ2-2; 9 bases align to TRBD1. CDR3 size: 15 residues. Trimming at V came to 5 bases and at J to 4 bases, leaving 5 bases not matched to a gene. Germline loops: CDR1 MNHEY, CDR2 SMNVEV (reference sequence). This chain's CDR3 is CASSPDRGGTGELFF. As DNA, the CDR3 is TGTGCCAGCAGTCCGGACAGGGGTGGCACCGGGGAGCTGTTTTTT.

There are many counts of this clonotype. V usage is TRBV4-3 and J usage is TRBJ2-3; the D gene could be TRBD1 or TRBD2 (5 bases each). V was cut by 3 bases and J by 3 bases, with 10 bases left in between. The germline V gene encodes CDR1 LGHNA and CDR2 YSLEER. CDR3 length: 14 amino acids. Here the CDR3 DNA reads TGCGCCAGCAGCCACGGGACGTATACAGATACGCAGTATTTT. It encodes CASSHGTYTDTQYF.

The V gene is TRBV6-5, the J gene TRBJ2-2, with TRBD2 matching over 7 bases. This CDR3 contains 15 residues. In germline, CDR1 is MNHEY, CDR2 SVGAGI. Trimming at V came to 2 bases and at J to 0 bases, leaving 0 bases not matched to a gene. As DNA, the CDR3 is TGTGCCAGCAGTTACCGGGGGGCGAACACCGGGGAGCTGTTTTTT. This codes for CASSYRGANTGELFF.

This clonotype showed up just a few times. The chain uses TRBV27 and TRBJ1-6; a possible D gene is TRBD1 (6 bases). In germline, CDR1 is MNHEY, CDR2 SMNVEV (reference sequence). V lost 5 bases to trimming and J lost 14 bases, with 16 bases between them. This CDR3 has 13 residues. CDR3 residues: CASSPWGPATLHF. The CDR3 DNA sequence: TGTGCCAGCAGTCCCTGGGGGCCGGCTACCCTCCACTTT.